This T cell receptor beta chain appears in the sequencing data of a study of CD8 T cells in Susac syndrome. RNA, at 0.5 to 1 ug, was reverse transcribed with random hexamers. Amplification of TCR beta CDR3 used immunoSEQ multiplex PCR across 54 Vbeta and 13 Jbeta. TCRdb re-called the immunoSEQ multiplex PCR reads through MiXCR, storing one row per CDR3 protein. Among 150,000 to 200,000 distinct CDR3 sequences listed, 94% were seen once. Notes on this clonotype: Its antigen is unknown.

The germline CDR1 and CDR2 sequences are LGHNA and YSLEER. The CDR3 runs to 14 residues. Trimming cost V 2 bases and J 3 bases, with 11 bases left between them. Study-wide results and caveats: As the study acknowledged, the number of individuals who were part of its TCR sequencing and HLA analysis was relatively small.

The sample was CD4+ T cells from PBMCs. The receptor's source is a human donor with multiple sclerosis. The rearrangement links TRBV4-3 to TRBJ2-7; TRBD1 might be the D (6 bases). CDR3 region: CASSQQGHNYEQYF. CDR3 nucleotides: TGCGCCAGCAGCCAACAGGGACACAACTACGAGCAGTACTTC.